One sample yielded the 21 T cell receptor beta chains listed below, sequenced in a study of T cell responses to AZD1222 COVID-19 vaccine. Profiling relied on immunoSEQ multiplex PCR, and the TCRdb table lists in-frame clones only, not all of them. Of some 110,000 clones in the sample, 80% to 90% are singletons; the top ten hold approximately 45%. Here the sequenced sample was peripheral blood, taken 28 days after the second AZD1222 dose. The receptors were gathered from an adult who received the AZD1222 COVID-19 vaccine.

The chain uses TRBV9 and TRBJ2-1, with 8 bases identical to TRBD2. Unmatched junction bases numbered 9, after V lost 4 bases and J lost 6 bases. The CDR3 extends over 15 amino acids. The germline V gene has CDR1 SGDLS and CDR2 YYNGEE. CDR3 in amino acids: CASSSRLAGTNEQFF. The CDR3 DNA is TGTGCCAGCAGCTCCCGGTTAGCGGGAACCAATGAGCAGTTCTTC.

The chain links TRBV13 to TRBJ1-1; D unclear. In germline, CDR1 is PRHDT, CDR2 FYEKMQ (reference sequence). The ends were cut back, 7 bases at V and 1 base at J, with 7 bases in the middle. The CDR3 consists of 12 residues. The CDR3 is CASIGQNTEAFF. The CDR3 DNA is TGTGCCAGCATCGGGCAGAACACTGAAGCTTTCTTT.

This chain uses TRBV19 with TRBJ1-5; D might be TRBD1 (5 bases). With 4 bases removed from V and 1 base from J, the gap between germline ends came to 11 bases. Germline V gene data show CDR1 as LNHDA and CDR2 as SQIVND (reference sequence). The CDR3 totals 15 residues. CDR3 protein: CASSTVQGSNQPQHF. The CDR3 DNA reads as TGTGCCAGTAGTACGGTGCAGGGAAGCAATCAGCCCCAGCATTTT.

The V call is TRBV6-4, the J call TRBJ1-1; TRBD1 matches 12 bases. This CDR3 has 15 amino acids. The V gene's germline CDR1 is MRHNA and CDR2 SNTAGT. V was clipped by 5 bases and J by 9 bases; unmatched bases: 10. This CDR3 reads CASSPGGQGARKAFF. The CDR3 bases are TGTGCCAGCAGTCCTGGGGGACAGGGGGCCCGGAAAGCTTTCTTT.

This clone was observed once. The rearrangement links TRBV5-4 to TRBJ2-5; perhaps TRBD2 as D (6 bases). The CDR3 is 15 residues long. CDR1 SGHNT and CDR2 YYREEE come from the germline V gene (reference sequence). The V end was cut by 4 bases, the J end by 1 base, with 14 bases between. CDR3 amino acids: CASSPSPGLQETQYF. As DNA, the CDR3 is TGTGCCAGCAGCCCAAGTCCGGGACTCCAAGAGACCCAGTACTTC.

The J gene is TRBJ2-2, the V gene TRBV12-3 or TRBV12-4; D may correspond to TRBD1 or TRBD2 (6 bases each). There are 13 residues in the CDR3. The CDR3 DNA reads as TGTGCTATTTGTTTACGGGGGCGCGGGGAGCTGTTTTTT. It specifies CAICLRGRGELFF.

The V gene is TRBV4-3, the J gene TRBJ2-1; 14 nucleotides agree with TRBD2. Trimming at V came to 8 bases and at J to 4 bases, leaving 7 bases not matched to a gene. Germline values: CDR1 LGHNA, CDR2 YSLEER. The CDR3 is 16 residues long. CDR3 region: CASGTSGSIMYNEQFF. In DNA form, the CDR3 reads TGCGCCAGCGGGACTAGCGGGAGTATAATGTACAATGAGCAGTTCTTC.

This clone has more than one count but fewer than ten. V is TRBV30 and J is TRBJ1-1; D may be TRBD1 (5 bases). Germline CDR1 and CDR2: GTSNPN and SVGIG (reference sequence). V lost 2 bases and J 8 bases, leaving 15 bases between the germline ends. This CDR3 has 13 amino acids. CDR3 nucleotide sequence: TGTGCCTGGAGTCCCCACGCGACAGAAGAAGCTTTCTTT. Encoded protein: CAWSPHATEEAFF. The full variable domain, completed using reference TRBV30 and TRBJ1-1, is SQTIHQWPATLVQPVGSPLSLECTVEGTSNPNLYWYRQAAGRGLQLLFYSVGIGQISSEVPQNLSASRPQDRQFILSSKKLLLSDSGFYLCAWSPHATEEAFFGQGTRLTVV.

The rearrangement uses TRBV19 and TRBJ1-2, with 7 bases matching TRBD1. This CDR3 contains 13 residues. Trimming took 6 bases from V and 4 from J; bases not matched to a gene: 5. Germline V gene data show CDR1 as LNHDA and CDR2 as SQIVND (reference sequence). This chain's CDR3 is CASSQQGSYGYTF. The CDR3 DNA sequence: TGTGCCAGTAGCCAACAGGGGTCCTATGGCTACACCTTC.

This sequence joins TRBV5-1 and TRBJ1-1; possibly TRBD1 for D (5 bases). The CDR3 loop spans 14 amino acids. The V gene lost 0 bases and the J gene lost 5 bases, with 11 bases spanning the gap. CDR1 and CDR2 from the germline V gene are SGHRS and YFSETQ. The CDR3 spells CASSLEGRGTEAFF. The DNA for the CDR3 is TGCGCCAGCAGCTTGGAGGGGAGAGGGACTGAAGCTTTCTTT.

The gene calls are TRBV18 and TRBJ1-2; D gene ambiguous. This CDR3 spans 15 amino acids. The germline V gene has CDR1 KGHSH and CDR2 LQKENI. The ends were cut back, 3 bases at V and 4 bases at J, with 15 bases in the middle. CDR3 nucleotides: TGTGCCAGCTCACCCACCATCCGGGCCCCCTATGGCTACACCTTC. It yields the protein CASSPTIRAPYGYTF.

This clone appeared a single time. The gene calls are TRBV6-5 and TRBJ2-1; the match to TRBD1 covers 7 bases. Germline CDR1 MNHEY, CDR2 SVGAGI. The CDR3 sequence is 16 residues long. The V gene end was trimmed by 2 bases and the J gene end by 3 bases; junction bases not matched to a gene: 7. The CDR3 here is CASSYRGQVGYNEQFF. The CDR3 nucleotides are TGTGCCAGCAGTTACCGCGGACAGGTGGGCTACAATGAGCAGTTCTTC.

This clone was seen only once. This rearrangement joins TRBV5-5 to TRBJ1-2, with 7 bases lining up with TRBD1. With V trimmed by 1 base and J by 5 bases, 5 bases remained unmatched. This CDR3 comprises 14 residues. Germline V CDR1 and CDR2: SGHKS, YYEKEE (reference sequence). The CDR3 DNA follows: TGTGCCAGCAGCTTGACAGGGGAGGGGTATGGCTACACCTTC. Its translation is CASSLTGEGYGYTF.

V gene TRBV6-5 combines with J gene TRBJ1-4, with 7 bases lining up with TRBD1. This CDR3 is 14 amino acids long. The germline V gene encodes CDR1 MNHEY and CDR2 SVGAGI. Germline trimming cut 6 bases from V and 4 bases from J; bases unmatched to any gene: 5. CDR3 coding DNA: TGTGCCAGCAGCCAACAGGGGTTTAATGAAAAACTGTTTTTT. Translation: CASSQQGFNEKLFF.

V and J are TRBV11-1 and TRBJ2-5; D is perhaps TRBD2 (6 bases). CDR1 and CDR2 from the germline V gene are SGHAT and FQDESV (reference sequence). CDR3 length: 15 amino acids. Trimming cost V 1 base and J 5 bases, with 14 bases left between them. In nucleotides, the CDR3 is TGTGCCAGCAGCTTAGGTTCGAGGGAGGCGGAGACCCAGTACTTC. Translating it yields CASSLGSREAETQYF. Full variable domain (missing parts from reference TRBV11-1 and TRBJ2-5): EAEVAQSPRYKITEKSQAVAFWCDPISGHATLYWYRQILGQGPELLVQFQDESVVDDSQLPKDRFSAERLKGVDSTLKIQPAELGDSAMYLCASSLGSREAETQYFGPGTRLLVL.

The chain combines TRBV9 with TRBJ2-1; the match to TRBD1 covers 8 bases. The V gene's germline CDR1 is SGDLS and CDR2 YYNGEE. V dropped 1 base and J dropped 4; count of bases not matched to a gene: 4. This CDR3 contains 15 residues. The CDR3 here is CASSVSGQEYNEQFF. Written as DNA, the CDR3 is TGTGCCAGCAGCGTATCGGGACAGGAGTACAATGAGCAGTTCTTC.

The chain combines TRBV28 with TRBJ2-7; TRBD2 matches 13 bases. The germline V gene encodes CDR1 MDHEN and CDR2 SYDVKM. V was clipped by 7 bases and J by 5 bases; unmatched bases: 5. This CDR3 has 14 residues. CDR3 nucleotide sequence: TGTGCCAGCACCCCCACTAGCGGGAGGGACGAGCAGTACTTC. Its protein is CASTPTSGRDEQYF.

The rearrangement links TRBV4-1 to TRBJ2-7; the match to TRBD1 covers 7 bases. J was trimmed by 2 bases and V by 4 bases; bases with no gene match: 5. CDR1 and CDR2 (germline): MGHRA, YSYEKL. The CDR3 totals 14 residues. CDR3: CASSPWDSAYEQYF. The CDR3, as DNA: TGCGCCAGCAGCCCATGGGACAGCGCCTACGAGCAGTACTTC.

This clone has only one observation. The chain is built from TRBV5-1 and TRBJ1-3; 7 bases match TRBD1. The CDR3 totals 17 residues. Trimming cost V 3 bases and J 0 bases; bases outside gene matches: 9. Per germline, CDR1 SGHRS and CDR2 YFSETQ. The chain's CDR3 is CASSSTTGQFSGNTIYF. The CDR3 nucleotides read TGCGCCAGCAGCTCTACGACAGGGCAATTCTCTGGAAACACCATATATTTT.

The chain joins TRBV5-4 to TRBJ2-7; 9 nucleotides align to TRBD1. This CDR3 is built from 16 residues. From germline, CDR1 is SGHNT and CDR2 YYREEE (reference sequence). The ends lost 4 bases at V and 4 bases at J; junction bases unmatched: 12. The CDR3 sequence: CASSRQTGGNVYEQYF. In nucleotides, the CDR3 is TGTGCCAGCAGCAGGCAGACAGGGGGTAATGTTTACGAGCAGTACTTC.

This clone was counted a few times. The chain couples TRBV28 to TRBJ2-2; no clear D gene. This CDR3 is built from 13 residues. CDR1 and CDR2 (germline): MDHEN, SYDVKM. V lost 5 bases and J lost 3, with 7 bases in between. This CDR3 is CASSPRHTGELFF. DNA for the CDR3: TGTGCCAGCAGTCCTCGCCACACCGGGGAGCTGTTTTTT.